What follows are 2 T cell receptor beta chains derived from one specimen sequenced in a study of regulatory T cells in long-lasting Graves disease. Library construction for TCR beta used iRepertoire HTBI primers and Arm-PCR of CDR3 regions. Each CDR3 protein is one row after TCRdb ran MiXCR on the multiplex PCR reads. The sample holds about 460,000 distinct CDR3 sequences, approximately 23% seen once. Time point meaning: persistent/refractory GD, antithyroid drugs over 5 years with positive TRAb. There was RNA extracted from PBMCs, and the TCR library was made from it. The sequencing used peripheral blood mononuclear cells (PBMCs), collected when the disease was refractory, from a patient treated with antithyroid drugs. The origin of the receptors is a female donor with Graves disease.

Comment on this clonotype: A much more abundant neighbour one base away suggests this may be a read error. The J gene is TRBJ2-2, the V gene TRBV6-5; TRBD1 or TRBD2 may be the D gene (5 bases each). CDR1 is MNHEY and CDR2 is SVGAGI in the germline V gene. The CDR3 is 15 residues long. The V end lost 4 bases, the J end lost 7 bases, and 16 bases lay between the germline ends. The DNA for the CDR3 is TGTGCCAGCAGTTCCCGGGGACCAAAAGGCGGGGAGCTGTTTTTT. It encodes CASSSRGPKGGELFF.

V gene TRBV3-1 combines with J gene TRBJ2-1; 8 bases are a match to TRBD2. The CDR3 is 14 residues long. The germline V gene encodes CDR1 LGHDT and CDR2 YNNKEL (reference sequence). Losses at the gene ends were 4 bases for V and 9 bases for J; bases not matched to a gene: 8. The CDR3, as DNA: TGTGCCAGCAGCCCCTGGCGGGAGGCAAGTGAGCAGTTCTTC. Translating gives CASSPWREASEQFF.